This entry is about one T cell receptor beta chain. Its antigen is still unknown. Some clones are missing from TCRdb's copy, which holds only in-frame ones; the method was immunoSEQ multiplex PCR. The sample lists about 78,000 clones, 87% seen once, with 0.24% in the top ten. The source of the sample is a study of OX40 agonist ivuxolimab in advanced cancers. Overall study findings and caveats: Certain nonresponding patients likewise had low normalized T-cell clonal expansion. The work left the antigen specificity of expanded peripheral T cells undetermined.

If patients had autoimmune disease history or systemic immunosuppression, they were excluded. The CDR3 has 16 amino acids. The V gene's germline CDR1 is SGHTA and CDR2 FQGNSA. The V segment lost 3 bases and the J segment 3 bases; nucleotides outside the gene matches: 8. Material: CD4+ or CD8+ T cells sorted from blood, obtained in a trial of the OX40 agonist ivuxolimab. The source of this sequence is an adult with an advanced solid tumor such as melanoma, head and neck, liver or kidney cancer. This chain connects TRBV7-2 to TRBJ2-7, with TRBD2 matching 10 bases. Written as DNA, the CDR3 is TGTGCCAGCAGCTTTTCGGGGACTAGCGAACTCTACGAGCAGTACTTC. Translating gives CASSFSGTSELYEQYF.